The 6 T cell receptor beta chains listed next were all sequenced from one sample in a study of PD-1 blockade in classical Hodgkin lymphoma. With no exception, relapse followed autologous stem cell transplantation in all patients, and brentuximab vedotin exposure varied. Produced via immunoSEQ multiplex PCR; TCRdb's table is partial and in-frame only. Of tens of thousands of clones in the sample, around nine tenths are singletons; the top ten hold 9.7%. The source material was peripheral blood mononuclear cells (PBMCs), sampled at baseline. The receptors were sampled from a human donor with classical Hodgkin lymphoma.

The rearrangement joins TRBV18 to TRBJ2-5; 7 positions match TRBD1. CDR1 is KGHSH and CDR2 is LQKENI in the germline V gene. The CDR3 is 14 residues long. Trimming removed 5 bases from V and 3 bases from J; junction bases left unmatched: 6. The CDR3 sequence is CASSIPGQKETQYF. CDR3 nucleotides: TGTGCCAGCTCAATTCCGGGACAGAAAGAGACCCAGTACTTC.

This clone was detected a few times. The V and J genes are TRBV7-8 and TRBJ2-7, with no clear D. Trimming removed 1 base from V and 3 bases from J, with 1 base in between. CDR1 SGHVS and CDR2 FQNEAQ come from the germline V gene. The length of the CDR3 is 11 residues. The chain's CDR3 is CASSLDYEQYF. The DNA for the CDR3 is TGTGCCAGCAGCTTAGACTACGAGCAGTACTTC.

The V call is TRBV5-4, the J call TRBJ1-6; D gene uncertain. This CDR3 comprises 14 residues. CDR1 and CDR2 (germline): SGHNT, YYREEE (reference sequence). V was pared by 1 base and J by 7 bases, with 9 bases between. The CDR3 DNA is TGTGCCAGCAGCTTGATCGGAGTAAATTCACCCCTCCACTTT. This encodes CASSLIGVNSPLHF.

The V and J genes are TRBV14 and TRBJ1-1; D might be TRBD1 (5 bases). This CDR3 is built from 19 residues. Germline V gives CDR1 SGHDN, CDR2 FVKESK. Trimming removed 3 bases at V and 0 bases at J, with 23 bases between. CDR3 residues: CASSQSAFRAQHMNTEAFF. CDR3 sequence (DNA): TGTGCCAGCAGCCAGTCAGCCTTCAGGGCACAGCATATGAACACTGAAGCTTTCTTT.

V and J are TRBV15 and TRBJ1-2, with a weak D call TRBD1 (5 bases). The CDR3 extends over 14 amino acids. V was pared by 6 bases and J by 1 base, with 12 bases between. The germline V gene has CDR1 LNHNV and CDR2 YYDKDF (reference sequence). CDR3 residues: CATREPTDNYGYTF. The CDR3 DNA reads TGTGCCACCAGAGAGCCGACAGATAACTATGGCTACACCTTC.

The rearrangement uses TRBV7-2 and TRBJ2-3; 12 bases match TRBD2. The length of the CDR3 is 15 residues. The germline gives CDR1 SGHTA, CDR2 FQGNSA. The V segment lost 3 bases and the J segment 4 bases; nucleotides outside the gene matches: 2. The CDR3: CASSLGLAGPDTQYF. The CDR3 DNA reads TGTGCCAGCAGCTTGGGACTAGCGGGTCCAGATACGCAGTATTTT.